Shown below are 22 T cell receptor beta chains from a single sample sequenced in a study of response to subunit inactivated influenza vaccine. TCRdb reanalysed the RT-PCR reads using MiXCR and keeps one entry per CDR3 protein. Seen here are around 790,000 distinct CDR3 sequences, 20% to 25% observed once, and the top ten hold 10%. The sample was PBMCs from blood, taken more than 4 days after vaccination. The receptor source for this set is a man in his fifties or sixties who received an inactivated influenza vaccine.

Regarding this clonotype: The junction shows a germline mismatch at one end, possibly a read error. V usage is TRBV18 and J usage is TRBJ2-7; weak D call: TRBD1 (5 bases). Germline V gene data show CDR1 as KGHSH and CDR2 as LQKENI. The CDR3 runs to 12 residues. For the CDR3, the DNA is TGTGCCAGCTCGCCACAGGATGGCGAGCAGTACTTC. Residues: CASSPQDGEQYF.

In nucleotides, the CDR3 is TGCAGCGTTGAGTGGCTGCGGGAGGGCTCCTACGAGCAGTACTTC. Residues: CSVEWLREGSYEQYF. The gene calls are TRBV29-1 and TRBJ2-7; 9 positions match TRBD2. From germline, CDR1 is SQVTM and CDR2 ANQGSEA. This CDR3 region has 15 residues. J was trimmed by 0 bases and V by 3 bases; bases with no gene match: 6.

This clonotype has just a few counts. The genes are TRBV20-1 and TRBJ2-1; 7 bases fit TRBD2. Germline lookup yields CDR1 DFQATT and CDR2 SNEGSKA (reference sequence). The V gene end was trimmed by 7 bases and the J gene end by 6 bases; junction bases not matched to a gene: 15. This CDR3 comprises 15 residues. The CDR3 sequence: CSGEAGSLLFNEQFF. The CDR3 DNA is TGCAGTGGGGAAGCGGGATCCCTCCTCTTCAATGAGCAGTTCTTC.

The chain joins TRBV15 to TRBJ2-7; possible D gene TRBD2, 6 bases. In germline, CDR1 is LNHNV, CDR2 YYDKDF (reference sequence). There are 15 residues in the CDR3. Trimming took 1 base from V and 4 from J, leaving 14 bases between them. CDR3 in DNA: TGTGCCACCAGCAGAGCGGGACTTCTCATGTACGAGCAGTACTTC. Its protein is CATSRAGLLMYEQYF.

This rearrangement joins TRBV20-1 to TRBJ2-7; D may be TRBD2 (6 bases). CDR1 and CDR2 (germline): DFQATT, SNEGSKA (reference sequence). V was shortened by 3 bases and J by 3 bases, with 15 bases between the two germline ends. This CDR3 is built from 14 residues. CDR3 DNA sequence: TGCAGTGCTAGCGGTACTAGCAGGAACTACGAGCAGTACTTC. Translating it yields CSASGTSRNYEQYF.

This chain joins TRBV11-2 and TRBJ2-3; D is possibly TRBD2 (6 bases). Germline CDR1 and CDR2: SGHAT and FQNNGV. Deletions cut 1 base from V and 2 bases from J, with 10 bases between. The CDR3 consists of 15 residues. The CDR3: CASSLVAVTTDTQYF. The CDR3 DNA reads TGTGCCAGCAGCTTAGTAGCGGTCACCACAGATACGCAGTATTTT.

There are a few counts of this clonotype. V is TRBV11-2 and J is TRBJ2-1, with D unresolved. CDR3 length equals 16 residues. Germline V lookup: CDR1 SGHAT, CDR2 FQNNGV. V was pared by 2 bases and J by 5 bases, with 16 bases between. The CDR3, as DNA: TGTGCCAGCAGCTTACATAAACCAGCGCACGACAATGAGCAGTTCTTC. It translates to CASSLHKPAHDNEQFF.

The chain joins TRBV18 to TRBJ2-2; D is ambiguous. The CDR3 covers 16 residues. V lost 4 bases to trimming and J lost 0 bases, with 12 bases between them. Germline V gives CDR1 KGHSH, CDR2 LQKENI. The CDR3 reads CASSLRTDANTGELFF. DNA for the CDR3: TGTGCCAGCTCACTTAGGACGGATGCGAACACCGGGGAGCTGTTTTTT.

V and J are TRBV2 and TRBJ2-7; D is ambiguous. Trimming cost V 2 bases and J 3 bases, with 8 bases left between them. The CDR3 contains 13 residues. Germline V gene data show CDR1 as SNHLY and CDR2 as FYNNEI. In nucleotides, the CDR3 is TGTGCCAGCAGTGAAACCGGCGACTACGAGCAGTACTTC. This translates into CASSETGDYEQYF.

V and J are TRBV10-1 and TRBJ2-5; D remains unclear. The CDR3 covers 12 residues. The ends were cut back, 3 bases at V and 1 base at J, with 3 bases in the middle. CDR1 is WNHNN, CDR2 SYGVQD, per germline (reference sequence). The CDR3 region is CASSDIQETQYF. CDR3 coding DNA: TGCGCCAGCAGTGATATCCAAGAGACCCAGTACTTC.

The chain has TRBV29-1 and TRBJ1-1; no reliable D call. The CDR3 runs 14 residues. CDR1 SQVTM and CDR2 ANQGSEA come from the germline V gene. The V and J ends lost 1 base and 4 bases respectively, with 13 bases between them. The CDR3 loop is CSVEVARVPTEAFF. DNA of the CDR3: TGCAGCGTTGAAGTGGCGAGGGTCCCCACTGAAGCTTTCTTT.

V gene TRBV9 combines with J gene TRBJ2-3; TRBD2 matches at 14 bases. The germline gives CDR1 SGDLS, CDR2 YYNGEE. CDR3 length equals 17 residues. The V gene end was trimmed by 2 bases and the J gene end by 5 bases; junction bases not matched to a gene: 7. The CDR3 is CASSVRTSGRTRDTQYF. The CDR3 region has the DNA TGTGCCAGCAGCGTCCGGACTAGCGGGAGGACCCGAGATACGCAGTATTTT.

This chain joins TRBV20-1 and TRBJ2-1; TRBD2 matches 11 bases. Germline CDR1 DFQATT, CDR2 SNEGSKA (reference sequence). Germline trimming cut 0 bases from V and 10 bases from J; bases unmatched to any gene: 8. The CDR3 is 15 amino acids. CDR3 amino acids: CSARDLGLAVREQFF. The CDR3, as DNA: TGCAGTGCTAGAGATCTGGGACTAGCGGTCAGGGAGCAGTTCTTC.

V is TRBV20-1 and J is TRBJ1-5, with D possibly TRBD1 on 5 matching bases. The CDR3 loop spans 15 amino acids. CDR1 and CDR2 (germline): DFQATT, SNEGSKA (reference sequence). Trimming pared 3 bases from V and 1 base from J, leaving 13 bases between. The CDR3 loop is CSASPGARSNQPQHF. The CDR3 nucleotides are TGCAGTGCTAGTCCCGGGGCAAGAAGCAATCAGCCCCAGCATTTT.

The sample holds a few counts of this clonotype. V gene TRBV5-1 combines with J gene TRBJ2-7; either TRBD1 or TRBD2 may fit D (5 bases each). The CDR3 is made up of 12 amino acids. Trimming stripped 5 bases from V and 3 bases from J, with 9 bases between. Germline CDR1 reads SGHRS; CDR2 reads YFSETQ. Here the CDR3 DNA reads TGCGCCAGCAGGGATGGGGGCTACGAGCAGTACTTC. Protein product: CASRDGGYEQYF.

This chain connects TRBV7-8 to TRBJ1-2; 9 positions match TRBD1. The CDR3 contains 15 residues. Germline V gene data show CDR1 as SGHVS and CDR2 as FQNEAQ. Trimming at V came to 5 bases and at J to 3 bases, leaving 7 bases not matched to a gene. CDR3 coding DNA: TGTGCCAGCAGCAAACAGGGGGCTGGTGACTATGGCTACACCTTC. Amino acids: CASSKQGAGDYGYTF.

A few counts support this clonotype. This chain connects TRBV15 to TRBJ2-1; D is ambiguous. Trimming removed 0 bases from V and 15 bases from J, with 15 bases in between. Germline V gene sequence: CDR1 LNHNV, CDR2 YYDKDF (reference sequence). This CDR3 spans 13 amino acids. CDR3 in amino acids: CATSRDVRDNAFF. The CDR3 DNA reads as TGTGCCACCAGCAGAGATGTGAGAGACAATGCGTTCTTC.

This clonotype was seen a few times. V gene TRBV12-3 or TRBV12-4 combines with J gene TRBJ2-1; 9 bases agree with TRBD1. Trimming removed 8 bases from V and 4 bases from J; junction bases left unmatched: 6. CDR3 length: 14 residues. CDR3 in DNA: TGTGCCAGCCAGGGACAGGGCTTTTACAATGAGCAGTTCTTC. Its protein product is CASQGQGFYNEQFF.

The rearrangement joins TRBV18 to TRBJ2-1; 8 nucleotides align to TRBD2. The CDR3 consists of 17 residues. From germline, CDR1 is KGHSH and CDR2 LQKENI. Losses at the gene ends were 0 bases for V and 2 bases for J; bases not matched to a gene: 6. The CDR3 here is CASSPPTSADAYNEQFF. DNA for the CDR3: TGTGCCAGCTCACCACCGACTAGCGCAGACGCCTACAATGAGCAGTTCTTC.

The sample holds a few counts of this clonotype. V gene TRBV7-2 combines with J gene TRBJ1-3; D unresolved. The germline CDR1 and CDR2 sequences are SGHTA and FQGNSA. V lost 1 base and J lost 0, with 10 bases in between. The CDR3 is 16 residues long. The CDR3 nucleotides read TGTGCCAGCAGCTTAGTGAGGGTTAGCTCTGGAAACACCATATATTTT. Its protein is CASSLVRVSSGNTIYF.

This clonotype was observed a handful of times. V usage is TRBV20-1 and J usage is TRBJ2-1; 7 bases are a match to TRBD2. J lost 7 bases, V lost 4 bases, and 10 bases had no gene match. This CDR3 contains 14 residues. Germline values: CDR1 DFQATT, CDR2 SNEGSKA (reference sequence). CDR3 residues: CSATTSAAWNEQFF. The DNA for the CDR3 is TGCAGTGCTACAACTAGCGCCGCGTGGAATGAGCAGTTCTTC.

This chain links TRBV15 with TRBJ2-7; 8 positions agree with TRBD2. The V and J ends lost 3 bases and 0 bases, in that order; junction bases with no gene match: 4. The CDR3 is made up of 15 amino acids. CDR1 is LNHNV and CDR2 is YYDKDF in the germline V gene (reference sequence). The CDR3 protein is CATSSGGGLSYEQYF. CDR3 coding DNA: TGTGCCACCAGCAGCGGGGGGGGACTCTCCTACGAGCAGTACTTC.